This TCR beta chain is from a study of cytomegalovirus exposure and HLA in healthy donors. The CDR3 runs 14 residues. Trimming cost V 2 bases and J 7 bases, with 15 bases left between them. The germline V gene has CDR1 MNHEY and CDR2 SVGAGI. Here immunoSEQ multiplex PCR was the method, and the copy in TCRdb shows in-frame clones only, minus some. This sample carries 160,000 or so clones, more than 75% of them seen once, and the ten largest clones take 3%. The sequence derives from a man aged 18 to 30 in good health and CMV-seronegative. The chain uses TRBV6-5 and TRBJ2-7, with a tentative D call TRBD2 (5 bases). Sequenced material: PBMCs. CDR3 DNA sequence: TGTGCCAGCAGTTACGCGGTGCGGGTCGGGGAGCAGTACTTC. Translation: CASSYAVRVGEQYF.